The clone carrying this TCR beta chain was counted many times. The antigen is unknown. The data were taken from a study of CD8 T cells in ankylosing spondylitis. TCRdb analysed the 5' RACE reads with MiXCR anew, one entry per CDR3 protein. The data contain about 130,000 distinct CDR3 sequences, roughly 7.3% of them singletons. Trimming at V came to 6 bases and at J to 3 bases, leaving 3 bases not matched to a gene. This CDR3 is 13 amino acids long. General study points: Earlier literature documents some of the motif variants in reactive arthritis synovial fluid and blood.

This receptor was taken from a male donor with ankylosing spondylitis or in good health (not recorded which). The chain recombines TRBV12-3 or TRBV12-4 with TRBJ2-7; 9 bases line up with TRBD2. Sequences were obtained from blood, either unsorted or a sorted T cell fraction (not recorded which). CDR3 in DNA: TGTGCCAGCAGGAGAGCGGGGGGCTACGAGCAGTACTTC. Protein product: CASRRAGGYEQYF.